The present T cell receptor beta chain was sequenced within a study of identifying expanded T cells in peripheral blood. Study observations and caveats: Over about two and four weeks, about 15 and 18 clones changed, versus around 1.2 between replicates. Two-week clone count variance significantly increased as total template count grew.

Healthy donors had no documented immune events, such as infections, while sampled. On this clone: What it binds is not known.

Germline lookup yields CDR1 SQVTM and CDR2 ANQGSEA. The CDR3 consists of 12 residues. Sequenced by immunoSEQ multiplex PCR; TCRdb stores in-frame clones only, minus some. The sample includes tens of thousands of clones, around 89% seen only once; the top ten take around a fifth. The chain links TRBV29-1 to TRBJ1-2; a possible D gene is TRBD1 (5 bases). This clonotype originated in a person between 18 and 75 years old in good health. Sequencing was performed on blood. In nucleotides, the CDR3 is TGCAGTTCATGGGGCCGCGACTATGGCTACACCTTC. Its protein product is CSSWGRDYGYTF.